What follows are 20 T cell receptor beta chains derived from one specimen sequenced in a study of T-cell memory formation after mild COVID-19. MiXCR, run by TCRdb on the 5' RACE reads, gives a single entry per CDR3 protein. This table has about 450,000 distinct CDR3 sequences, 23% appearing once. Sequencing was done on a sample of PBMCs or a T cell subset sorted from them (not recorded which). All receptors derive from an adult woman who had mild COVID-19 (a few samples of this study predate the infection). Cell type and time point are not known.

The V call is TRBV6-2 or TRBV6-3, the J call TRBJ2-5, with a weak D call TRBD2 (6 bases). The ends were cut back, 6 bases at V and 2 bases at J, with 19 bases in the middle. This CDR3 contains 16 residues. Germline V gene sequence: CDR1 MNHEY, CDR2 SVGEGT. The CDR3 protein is CASSPGVRVGQETQYF. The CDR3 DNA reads TGTGCCAGCAGCCCGGGGGTCCGGGTAGGGCAAGAGACCCAGTACTTC.

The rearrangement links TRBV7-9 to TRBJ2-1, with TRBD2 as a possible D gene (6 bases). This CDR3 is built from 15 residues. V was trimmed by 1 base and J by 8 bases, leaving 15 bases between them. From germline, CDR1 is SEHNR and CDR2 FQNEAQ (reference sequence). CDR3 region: CASSLGPGLSDEQFF. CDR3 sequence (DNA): TGTGCCAGCAGCTTAGGACCGGGACTCAGCGATGAGCAGTTCTTC.

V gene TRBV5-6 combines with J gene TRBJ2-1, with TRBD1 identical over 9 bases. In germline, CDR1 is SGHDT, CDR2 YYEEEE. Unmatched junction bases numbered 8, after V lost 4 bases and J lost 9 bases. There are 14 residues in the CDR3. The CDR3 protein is CASSTGTGWSEQFF. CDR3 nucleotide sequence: TGTGCCAGCAGCACCGGGACAGGGTGGAGTGAGCAGTTCTTC.

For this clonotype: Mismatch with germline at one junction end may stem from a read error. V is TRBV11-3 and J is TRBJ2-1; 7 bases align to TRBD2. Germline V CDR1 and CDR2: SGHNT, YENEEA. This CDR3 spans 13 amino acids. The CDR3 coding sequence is TGTGCCAGCAGCGGGCCGACTAGCCCCGGTCCCATCTTC. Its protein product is CASSGPTSPGPIF.

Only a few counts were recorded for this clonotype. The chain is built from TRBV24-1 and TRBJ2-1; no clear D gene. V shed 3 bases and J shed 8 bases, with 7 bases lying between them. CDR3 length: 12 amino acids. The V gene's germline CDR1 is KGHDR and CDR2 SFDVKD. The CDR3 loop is CATSDLRYEQFF. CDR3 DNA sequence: TGTGCCACCAGTGATCTTAGGTATGAGCAGTTCTTC.

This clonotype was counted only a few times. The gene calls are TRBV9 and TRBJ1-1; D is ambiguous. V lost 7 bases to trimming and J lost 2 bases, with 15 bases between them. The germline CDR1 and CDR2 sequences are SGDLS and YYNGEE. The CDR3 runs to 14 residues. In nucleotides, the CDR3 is TGTGCCAGCGCCTCCCGGGGATTTAACACTGAAGCTTTCTTT. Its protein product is CASASRGFNTEAFF.

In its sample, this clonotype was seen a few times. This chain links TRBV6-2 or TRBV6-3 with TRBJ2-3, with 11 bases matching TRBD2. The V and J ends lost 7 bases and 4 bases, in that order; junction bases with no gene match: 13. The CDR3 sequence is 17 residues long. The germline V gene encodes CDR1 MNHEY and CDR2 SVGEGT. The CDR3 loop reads CASISPLAGVSADTQYF. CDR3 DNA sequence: TGTGCCAGCATATCACCACTAGCGGGAGTGTCGGCAGATACGCAGTATTTT.

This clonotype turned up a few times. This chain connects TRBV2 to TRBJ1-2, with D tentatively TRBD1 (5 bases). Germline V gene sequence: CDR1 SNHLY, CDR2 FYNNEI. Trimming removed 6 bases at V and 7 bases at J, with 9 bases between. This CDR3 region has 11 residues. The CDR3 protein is CASSRDVGYTF. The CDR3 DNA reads TGTGCCAGCAGCCGGGACGTTGGCTACACCTTC. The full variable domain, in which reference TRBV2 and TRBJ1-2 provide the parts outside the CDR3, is EPEVTQTPSHQVTQMGQEVILRCVPISNHLYFYWYRQILGQKVEFLVSFYNNEISEKSEIFDDQFSVERPDGSNFTLKIRSTKLEDSAMYFCASSRDVGYTFGSGTRLTVV.

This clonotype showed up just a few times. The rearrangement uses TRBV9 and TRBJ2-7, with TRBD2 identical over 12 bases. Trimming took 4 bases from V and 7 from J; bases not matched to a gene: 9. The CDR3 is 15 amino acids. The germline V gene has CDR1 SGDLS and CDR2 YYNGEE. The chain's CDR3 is CASSPELAGGQEQYF. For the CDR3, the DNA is TGTGCCAGCAGCCCGGAGCTAGCGGGAGGGCAGGAGCAGTACTTC.

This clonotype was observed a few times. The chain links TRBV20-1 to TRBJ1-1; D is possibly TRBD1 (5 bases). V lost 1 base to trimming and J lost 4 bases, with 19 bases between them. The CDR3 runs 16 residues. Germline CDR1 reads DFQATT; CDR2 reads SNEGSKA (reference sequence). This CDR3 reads CSARALSGGGSTEAFF. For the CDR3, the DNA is TGCAGTGCTAGAGCTCTTTCGGGGGGTGGTAGCACTGAAGCTTTCTTT.

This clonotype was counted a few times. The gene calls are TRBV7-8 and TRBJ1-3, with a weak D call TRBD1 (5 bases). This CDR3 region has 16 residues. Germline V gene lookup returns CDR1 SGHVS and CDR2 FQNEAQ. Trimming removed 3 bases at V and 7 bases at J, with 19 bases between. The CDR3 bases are TGTGCCAGCAGCTTGGACCCTAGAGGGACCGGGAACACCATATATTTT. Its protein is CASSLDPRGTGNTIYF.

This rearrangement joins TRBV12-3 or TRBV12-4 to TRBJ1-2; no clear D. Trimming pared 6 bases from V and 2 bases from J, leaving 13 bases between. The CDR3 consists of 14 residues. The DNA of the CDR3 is TGTGCCAGCAGCCGGGCAGGCGGGAACTATGGCTACACCTTC. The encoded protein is CASSRAGGNYGYTF.

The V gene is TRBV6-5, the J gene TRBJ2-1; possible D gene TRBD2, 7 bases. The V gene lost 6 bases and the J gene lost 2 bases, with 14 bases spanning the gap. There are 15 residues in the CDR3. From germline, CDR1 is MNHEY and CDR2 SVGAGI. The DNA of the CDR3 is TGTGCCAGCAGCCGGAGGGGGAGGGCCTACAATGAGCAGTTCTTC. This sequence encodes CASSRRGRAYNEQFF.

The CDR3 DNA reads as TGTGCCAGCTCACCCGGGTTGGGCAATCAGCCCCAGCATTTT. This sequence encodes CASSPGLGNQPQHF. The V gene is TRBV18, the J gene TRBJ1-5; D remains ambiguous. The CDR3 extends over 14 amino acids. In germline, CDR1 is KGHSH, CDR2 LQKENI. V lost 3 bases, J lost 2 bases, and 8 bases lay in between.

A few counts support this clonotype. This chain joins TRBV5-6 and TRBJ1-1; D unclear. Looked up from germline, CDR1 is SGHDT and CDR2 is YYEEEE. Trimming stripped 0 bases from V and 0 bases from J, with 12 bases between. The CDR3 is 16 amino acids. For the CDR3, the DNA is TGTGCCAGCAGCTTGGTCCCGGACCGCTTGAACACTGAAGCTTTCTTT. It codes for CASSLVPDRLNTEAFF.

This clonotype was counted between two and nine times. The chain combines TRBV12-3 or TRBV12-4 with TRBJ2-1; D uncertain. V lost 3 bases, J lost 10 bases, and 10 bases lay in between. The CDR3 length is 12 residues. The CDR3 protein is CASSFSAAEQFF. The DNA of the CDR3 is TGTGCCAGCAGTTTTAGTGCTGCGGAGCAGTTCTTC.

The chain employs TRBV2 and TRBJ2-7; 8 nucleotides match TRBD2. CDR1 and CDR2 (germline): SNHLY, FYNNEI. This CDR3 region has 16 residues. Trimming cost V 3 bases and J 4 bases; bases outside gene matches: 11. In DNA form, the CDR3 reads TGTGCCAGCAGTGAGGTACTAGCGGAGGAACCTTACGAGCAGTACTTC. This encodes CASSEVLAEEPYEQYF.

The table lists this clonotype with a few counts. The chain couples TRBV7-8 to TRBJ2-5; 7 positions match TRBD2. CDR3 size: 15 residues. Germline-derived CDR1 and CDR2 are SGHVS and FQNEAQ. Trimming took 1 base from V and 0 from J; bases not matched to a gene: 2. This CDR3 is CASSLGGRYQETQYF. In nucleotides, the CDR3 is TGTGCCAGCAGCTTAGGCGGGAGATACCAAGAGACCCAGTACTTC.

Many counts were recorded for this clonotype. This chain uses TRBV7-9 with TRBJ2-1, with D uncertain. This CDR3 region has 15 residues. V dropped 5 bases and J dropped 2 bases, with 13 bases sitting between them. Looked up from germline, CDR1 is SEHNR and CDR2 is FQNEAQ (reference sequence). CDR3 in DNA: TGTGCCAGCAGCGATGGTCTGGTGGCCTACAATGAGCAGTTCTTC. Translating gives CASSDGLVAYNEQFF.

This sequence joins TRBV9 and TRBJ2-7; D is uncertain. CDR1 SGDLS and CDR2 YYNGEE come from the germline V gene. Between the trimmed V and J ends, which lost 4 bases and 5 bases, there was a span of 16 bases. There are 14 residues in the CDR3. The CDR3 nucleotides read TGTGCCAGCAGCCCTTGGTCTTTGCAAAACGAGCAGTACTTC. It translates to CASSPWSLQNEQYF. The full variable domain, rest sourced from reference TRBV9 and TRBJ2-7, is DSGVTQTPKHLITATGQRVTLRCSPRSGDLSVYWYQQSLDQGLQFLIQYYNGEERAKGNILERFSAQQFPDLHSELNLSSLELGDSALYFCASSPWSLQNEQYFGPGTRLTVT.